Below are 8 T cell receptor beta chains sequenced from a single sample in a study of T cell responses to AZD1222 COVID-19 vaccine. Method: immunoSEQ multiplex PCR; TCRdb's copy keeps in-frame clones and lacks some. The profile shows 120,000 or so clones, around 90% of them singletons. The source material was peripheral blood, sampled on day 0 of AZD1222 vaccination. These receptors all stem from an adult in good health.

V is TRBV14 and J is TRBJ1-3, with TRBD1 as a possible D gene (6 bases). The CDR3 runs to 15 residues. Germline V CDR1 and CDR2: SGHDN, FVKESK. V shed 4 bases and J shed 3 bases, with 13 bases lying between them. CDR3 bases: TGTGCCAGCAGCCTCCTCGGCAGGGGTGGAAACACCATATATTTT. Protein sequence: CASSLLGRGGNTIYF.

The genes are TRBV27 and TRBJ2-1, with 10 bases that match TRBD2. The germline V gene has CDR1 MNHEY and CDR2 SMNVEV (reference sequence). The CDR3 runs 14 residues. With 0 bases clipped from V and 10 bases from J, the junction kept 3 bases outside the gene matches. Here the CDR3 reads CASSLSGLAKEQFF. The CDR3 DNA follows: TGTGCCAGCAGTTTATCGGGACTAGCGAAGGAGCAGTTCTTC.

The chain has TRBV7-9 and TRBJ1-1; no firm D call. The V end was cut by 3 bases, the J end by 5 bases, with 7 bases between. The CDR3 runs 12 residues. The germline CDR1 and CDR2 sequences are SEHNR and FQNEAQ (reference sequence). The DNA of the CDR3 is TGTGCCAGCAGCTTCGGTGAGACTGAAGCTTTCTTT. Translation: CASSFGETEAFF.

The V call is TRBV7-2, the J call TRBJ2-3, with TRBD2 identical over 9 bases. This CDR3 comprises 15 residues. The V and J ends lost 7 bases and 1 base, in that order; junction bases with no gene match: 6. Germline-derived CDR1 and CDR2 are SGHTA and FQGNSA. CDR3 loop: CASTLSGSGTDTQYF. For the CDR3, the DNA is TGTGCCAGCACCCTTAGCGGGAGTGGCACAGATACGCAGTATTTT.

The CDR3 nucleotides are TGTGCCAGCAGTTTAGGGACAGGGCCTCGACTGTTTTTT. Protein sequence: CASSLGTGPRLFF. The V and J genes are TRBV28 and TRBJ1-4; 9 bases are shared with TRBD1. Trimming removed 2 bases from V and 13 bases from J; junction bases left unmatched: 5. Germline V gene lookup returns CDR1 MDHEN and CDR2 SYDVKM. The CDR3 is 13 residues long. Supplemented by reference TRBV28 and TRBJ1-4, the full variable domain reads DVKVTQSSRYLVKRTGEKVFLECVQDMDHENMFWYRQDPGLGLRLIYFSYDVKMKEKGDIPEGYSVSREKKERFSLILESASTNQTSMYLCASSLGTGPRLFFGSGTQLSVL.

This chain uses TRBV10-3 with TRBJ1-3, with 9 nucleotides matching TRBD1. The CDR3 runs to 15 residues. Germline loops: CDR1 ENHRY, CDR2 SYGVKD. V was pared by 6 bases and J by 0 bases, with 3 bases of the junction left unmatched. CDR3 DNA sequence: TGTGCCATCAGCAAGACAGGGGGCTCTGGAAACACCATATATTTT. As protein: CAISKTGGSGNTIYF.

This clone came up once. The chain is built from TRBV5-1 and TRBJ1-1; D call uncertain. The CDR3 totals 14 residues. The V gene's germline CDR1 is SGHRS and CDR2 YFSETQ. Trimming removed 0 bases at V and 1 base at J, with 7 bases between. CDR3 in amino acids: CASSLGARNTEAFF. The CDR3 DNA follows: TGCGCCAGCAGCTTGGGGGCGAGGAACACTGAAGCTTTCTTT.

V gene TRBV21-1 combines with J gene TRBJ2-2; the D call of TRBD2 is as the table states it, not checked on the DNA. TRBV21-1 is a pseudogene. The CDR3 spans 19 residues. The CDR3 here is CASSAQARRMSANTGELFF. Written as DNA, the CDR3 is TGTGCCAGCAGCGCTCAAGCAAGGCGGATGTCTGCGAACACCGGGGAGCTGTTTTTT.